This paragraph covers one T cell receptor (beta chain) sequence. Its antigen is not identified. The sample comes from a study of radiation and T cells in renal cell carcinoma. On the study more broadly: Nephrectomy followed 15 Gy stereotactic body radiation by 4 weeks.

Libraries were prepared by immunoSEQ multiplex PCR; TCRdb keeps only in-frame clonotypes and omits some of them. The sample carries some 150,000 clones, 75% to 90% recorded once. Study-level results: From baseline, blood top tumor clonotypes peaked at 2 weeks post-radiation.

Stated time point: baseline pretreatment blood. Treatment meaning: 15 Gy SBRT to primary tumor, nephrectomy 4 weeks later. After SBRT, blood was collected at 2 and 4 weeks, plus baseline. The patient's renal cell carcinoma had clear cell pathology. This receptor was obtained from a woman aged 50 to 65 with renal cell carcinoma. The source material was blood, sampled from a patient whose treatment included radiotherapy and nephrectomy.

In nucleotides, the CDR3 is TGTGCCAGCAGTTTGTACGCGTGGGAGCAGTACTTC. This gives the protein CASSLYAWEQYF. V usage is TRBV28 and J usage is TRBJ2-7; D is unclear. V was clipped by 3 bases and J by 7 bases, with 10 bases between them. Germline-derived CDR1 and CDR2 are MDHEN and SYDVKM. The CDR3 has 12 amino acids.